The 18 T cell receptor beta chains in this list originate from one sample, sequenced in a study of T cells in Graves' hyperthyroidism and ophthalmopathy. Researchers took RNA transcripts and amplified the TCR beta CDR3 regions from them. HTBI primers were employed in a first-round RT-PCR of the TCR CDR3. TCRdb ran MiXCR on the multiplex PCR reads and lists one entry per CDR3 protein. The table records a few hundred thousand distinct CDR3 sequences, roughly an eighth of them present only once. The sequenced sample was blood. These receptors were collected from a woman aged 18-29 years with Graves' hyperthyroidism.

This clonotype has a count of ten or more. CDR3 in amino acids: CASSPGQGSQPQHF. In DNA, the CDR3 is TGTGCCAGCAGCCCCGGACAGGGATCCCAGCCCCAGCATTTT. The chain joins TRBV2 to TRBJ1-5; TRBD1 matches at 8 bases. The CDR3 has 14 residues. Germline-derived CDR1 and CDR2 are SNHLY and FYNNEI. V lost 6 bases and J lost 7; bases outside the gene matches: 8.

This clonotype was recorded many times. V usage is TRBV9 and J usage is TRBJ1-1; D is undetermined. Trimming took off 3 bases at V and 3 bases at J, with 12 bases between the two ends. This CDR3 comprises 14 residues. CDR1 is SGDLS and CDR2 is YYNGEE in the germline V gene. Here the CDR3 DNA reads TGTGCCAGCAGCGCCTGGGGTTCTGACACTGAAGCTTTCTTT. Its protein is CASSAWGSDTEAFF.

The V call is TRBV6-1, the J call TRBJ2-7, with D uncertain. V was clipped by 8 bases and J by 2 bases, with 16 bases between them. The CDR3 sequence is 14 residues long. CDR1 and CDR2 from the germline V gene are MNHNS and SASEGT. CDR3 in amino acids: CASGTTHGAYEQYF. CDR3 coding DNA: TGTGCCAGCGGCACTACCCATGGGGCCTACGAGCAGTACTTC.

This clonotype has just a few counts. V is TRBV6-2 or TRBV6-3 and J is TRBJ2-7, with D possibly matching TRBD1 (5 bases). Trimming left V 0 bases short and J 4 bases short, with 13 bases between. This CDR3 is 15 amino acids long. CDR1 and CDR2 from the germline V gene are MNHEY and SVGEGT. This CDR3 is CASSYSATGSYEQYF. Written as DNA, the CDR3 is TGTGCCAGCAGTTACTCGGCAACAGGCAGTTACGAGCAGTACTTC.

At least ten counts were recorded for this clonotype. The rearrangement links TRBV6-2 or TRBV6-3 to TRBJ2-3; tentatively, D is TRBD1 or TRBD2 (5 bases each). From germline, CDR1 is MNHEY and CDR2 SVGEGT. This CDR3 is built from 14 residues. V was trimmed by 4 bases and J by 5 bases, leaving 13 bases between them. CDR3 coding DNA: TGTGCCAGCAGTTGGGGGACCGGGCGAGATACGCAGTATTTT. The encoded protein is CASSWGTGRDTQYF.

The table lists this clonotype with many counts. The J gene is TRBJ2-1, the V gene TRBV20-1; weak D call: TRBD2 (6 bases). CDR3 length: 13 amino acids. V was shortened by 3 bases and J by 8 bases, with 14 bases between the two germline ends. Germline CDR1 is DFQATT and CDR2 is SNEGSKA (reference sequence). The CDR3 coding sequence is TGCAGTGCTAGTAAGCTAGCGCTAGATGAGCAGTTCTTC. As protein: CSASKLALDEQFF.

This clonotype was seen at least ten times. The V call is TRBV7-9, the J call TRBJ2-3; D is unclear. Trimming stripped 3 bases from V and 2 bases from J, with 6 bases between. The germline V gene has CDR1 SEHNR and CDR2 FQNEAQ (reference sequence). The CDR3 loop spans 13 amino acids. CDR3 sequence reads: CASSFPNTDTQYF. CDR3 bases: TGTGCCAGCAGCTTTCCTAACACAGATACGCAGTATTTT.

This clonotype was seen ten or more times. This chain links TRBV28 with TRBJ2-4; D ambiguous. The CDR3 has 15 residues. With 6 bases removed from V and 0 bases from J, the gap between germline ends came to 12 bases. The germline V gene has CDR1 MDHEN and CDR2 SYDVKM. The CDR3 protein is CASSPGLLAKNIQYF. The CDR3 bases are TGTGCCAGCAGCCCCGGGCTATTAGCCAAAAACATTCAGTACTTC.

Comments on this clonotype: A much larger clone is a single base away; this may be a read error. This sequence joins TRBV29-1 and TRBJ2-3; 12 bases are a match to TRBD2. Germline CDR1 is SQVTM and CDR2 is ANQGSEA. V lost 4 bases, J lost 4 bases, and 12 bases stayed unmatched. The CDR3 sequence is 17 residues long. In DNA, the CDR3 is TGCAGCGTTGCGAGAGGACTAGCGGGACCGAAGTCAGATACGCAGTATTTT. This encodes CSVARGLAGPKSDTQYF.

This clonotype occurred a few times. This rearrangement joins TRBV6-1 to TRBJ2-6, with D possibly being TRBD2 (6 bases). Per germline, CDR1 MNHNS and CDR2 SASEGT. The CDR3 totals 15 residues. CDR3 nucleotide sequence: TGTGCGGGGACTGCCGGGCCAACTGGGGCCAACGTCCTGACTTTC. Translated: CAGTAGPTGANVLTF.

This clonotype was recorded a few times. The chain recombines TRBV5-1 with TRBJ2-1; D is ambiguous. V was pared by 2 bases and J by 1 base, with 10 bases between. Germline V gene data show CDR1 as SGHRS and CDR2 as YFSETQ. This CDR3 has 15 amino acids. The CDR3 nucleotides read TGCGCCAGCAGCTTAAACCACCCGTCCTACAATGAGCAGTTCTTC. Translating gives CASSLNHPSYNEQFF.

The V gene is TRBV20-1, the J gene TRBJ2-1; no clear D gene. The CDR3 totals 11 residues. Germline CDR1 and CDR2: DFQATT and SNEGSKA (reference sequence). The V and J ends lost 6 bases and 6 bases respectively, with 9 bases between them. The CDR3 loop is CSAWHINEQFF. CDR3 bases: TGCAGTGCATGGCACATCAATGAGCAGTTCTTC.

This clonotype was seen many times. The chain carries TRBV12-3 or TRBV12-4 and TRBJ2-1; a possible D gene is TRBD1 (6 bases). The V gene lost 1 base and the J gene lost 7 bases, with 8 bases spanning the gap. The CDR3 runs to 13 residues. The CDR3 DNA reads TGTGCCAGCAGTTTAGGGACAGCAAATGAGCAGTTCTTC. Amino acids: CASSLGTANEQFF.

This clonotype showed up just a few times. The chain is built from TRBV5-4 and TRBJ2-3; D unresolved. This CDR3 has 16 residues. In germline, CDR1 is SGHNT, CDR2 YYREEE (reference sequence). With 3 bases removed from V and 1 base from J, the gap between germline ends came to 15 bases. As DNA, the CDR3 is TGTGCCAGCAGCTCCCGATGGGGTACCGGCACAGATACGCAGTATTTT. This gives the protein CASSSRWGTGTDTQYF.

This clonotype has a handful of counts. The V and J genes are TRBV30 and TRBJ2-1; the match to TRBD2 covers 11 bases. CDR1 is GTSNPN, CDR2 SVGIG, per germline (reference sequence). The CDR3 consists of 15 residues. V lost 4 bases and J lost 6; bases outside the gene matches: 8. The CDR3 DNA reads as TGTGCCTGGACTAGCGGGAGGCCCAGATCCAATGAGCAGTTCTTC. Translation: CAWTSGRPRSNEQFF.

This clonotype has a count of ten or more. The gene calls are TRBV7-2 and TRBJ2-1; 10 bases agree with TRBD1. Unmatched junction bases numbered 5, after V lost 5 bases and J lost 1 base. Germline values: CDR1 SGHTA, CDR2 FQGNSA. The CDR3 contains 16 residues. CDR3 coding DNA: TGTGCCAGCAGCCCTAAGGGACAGGGGTCCTACAATGAGCAGTTCTTC. It codes for CASSPKGQGSYNEQFF.

The chain is built from TRBV7-9 and TRBJ2-3, with TRBD2 matching 10 bases. Per germline, CDR1 SEHNR and CDR2 FQNEAQ (reference sequence). V shed 5 bases, J shed 3 bases, and the junction held 8 bases outside the gene matches. The CDR3 is made up of 16 amino acids. CDR3 bases: TGTGCCAGCAGCCCCGCTAATAGCGGGAGGACAGATACGCAGTATTTT. Protein product: CASSPANSGRTDTQYF.

This clonotype occurred many times. This chain links TRBV12-3 or TRBV12-4 with TRBJ2-3; 9 nucleotides agree with TRBD2. J lost 1 base, V lost 7 bases, and 6 bases had no gene match. CDR3 length: 15 amino acids. CDR3 region: CASKRGGRGTDTQYF. Here the CDR3 DNA reads TGTGCCAGCAAACGAGGCGGGAGGGGCACAGATACGCAGTATTTT.